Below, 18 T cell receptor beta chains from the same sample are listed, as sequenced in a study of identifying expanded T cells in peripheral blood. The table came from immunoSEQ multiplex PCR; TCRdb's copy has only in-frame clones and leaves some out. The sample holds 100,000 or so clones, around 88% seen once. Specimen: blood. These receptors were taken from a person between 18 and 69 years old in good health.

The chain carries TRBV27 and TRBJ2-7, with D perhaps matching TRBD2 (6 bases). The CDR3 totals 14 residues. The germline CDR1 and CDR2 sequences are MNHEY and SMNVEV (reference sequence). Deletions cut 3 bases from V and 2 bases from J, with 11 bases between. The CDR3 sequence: CASSFRDFPYEQYF. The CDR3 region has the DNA TGTGCCAGCAGTTTTAGGGACTTCCCCTACGAGCAGTACTTC.

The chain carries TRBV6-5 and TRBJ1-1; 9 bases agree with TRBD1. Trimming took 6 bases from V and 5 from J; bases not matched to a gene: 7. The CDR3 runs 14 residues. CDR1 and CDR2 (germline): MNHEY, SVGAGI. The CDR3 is CASREQGAWTEAFF. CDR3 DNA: TGTGCCAGCAGGGAACAGGGGGCTTGGACTGAAGCTTTCTTT.

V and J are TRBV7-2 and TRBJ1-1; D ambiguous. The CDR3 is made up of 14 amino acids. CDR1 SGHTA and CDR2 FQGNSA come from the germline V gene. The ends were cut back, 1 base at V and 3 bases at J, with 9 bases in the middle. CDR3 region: CASSLVAKYTEAFF. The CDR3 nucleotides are TGTGCCAGCAGCTTAGTGGCGAAGTACACTGAAGCTTTCTTT.

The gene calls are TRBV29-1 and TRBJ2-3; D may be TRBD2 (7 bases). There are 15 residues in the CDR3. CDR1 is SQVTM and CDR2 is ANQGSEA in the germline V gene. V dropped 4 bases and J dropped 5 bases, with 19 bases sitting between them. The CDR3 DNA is TGCAGCGTTGGTATTACGGGGGGCAACAGAGATACGCAGTATTTT. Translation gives CSVGITGGNRDTQYF.

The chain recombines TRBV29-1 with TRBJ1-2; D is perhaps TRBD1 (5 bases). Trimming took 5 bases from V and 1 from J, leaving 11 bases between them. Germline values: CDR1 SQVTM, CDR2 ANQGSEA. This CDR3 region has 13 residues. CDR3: CSVSSTDNYGYTF. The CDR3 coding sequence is TGCAGCGTTTCCTCGACAGATAACTATGGCTACACCTTC.

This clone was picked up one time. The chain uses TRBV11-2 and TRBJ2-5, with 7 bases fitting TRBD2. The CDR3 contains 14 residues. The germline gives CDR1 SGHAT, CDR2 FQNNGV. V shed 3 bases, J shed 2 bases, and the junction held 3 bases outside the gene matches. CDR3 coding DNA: TGTGCCAGCAGCTTTCAGGGACTACAAGAGACCCAGTACTTC. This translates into CASSFQGLQETQYF.

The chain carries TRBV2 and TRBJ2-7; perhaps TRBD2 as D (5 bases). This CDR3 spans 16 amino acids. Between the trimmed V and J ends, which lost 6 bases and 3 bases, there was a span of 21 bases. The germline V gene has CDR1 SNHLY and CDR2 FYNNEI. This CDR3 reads CASRENYGLKIYEQYF. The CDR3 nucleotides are TGTGCCAGCAGGGAGAACTACGGACTCAAGATCTACGAGCAGTACTTC.

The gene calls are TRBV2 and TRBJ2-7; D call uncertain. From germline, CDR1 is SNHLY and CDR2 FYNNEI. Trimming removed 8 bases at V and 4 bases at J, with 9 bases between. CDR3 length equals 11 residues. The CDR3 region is CASDDGYEQYF. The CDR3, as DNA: TGTGCCAGCGATGACGGATACGAGCAGTACTTC. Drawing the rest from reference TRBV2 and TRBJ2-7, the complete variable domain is EPEVTQTPSHQVTQMGQEVILRCVPISNHLYFYWYRQILGQKVEFLVSFYNNEISEKSEIFDDQFSVERPDGSNFTLKIRSTKLEDSAMYFCASDDGYEQYFGPGTRLTVT.

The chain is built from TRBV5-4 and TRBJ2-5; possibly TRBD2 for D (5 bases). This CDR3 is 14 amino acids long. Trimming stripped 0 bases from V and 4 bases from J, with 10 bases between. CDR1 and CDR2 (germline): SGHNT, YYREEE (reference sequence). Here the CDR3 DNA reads TGTGCCAGCAGCTTGGCTTACAGCGGAGAGACCCAGTACTTC. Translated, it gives CASSLAYSGETQYF.

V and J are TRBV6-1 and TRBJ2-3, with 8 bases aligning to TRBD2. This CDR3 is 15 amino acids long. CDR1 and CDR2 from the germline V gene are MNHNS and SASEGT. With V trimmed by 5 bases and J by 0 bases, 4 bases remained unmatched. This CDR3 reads CASSLLAASTDTQYF. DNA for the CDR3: TGTGCCAGCAGTCTACTAGCGGCAAGCACAGATACGCAGTATTTT.

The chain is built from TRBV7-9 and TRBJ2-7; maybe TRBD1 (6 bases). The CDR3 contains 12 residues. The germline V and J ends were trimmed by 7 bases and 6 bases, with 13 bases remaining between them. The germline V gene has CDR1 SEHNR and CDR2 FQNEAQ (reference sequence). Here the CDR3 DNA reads TGTGCCAGCAACCTACAGGGCAGCGAGCAGTACTTC. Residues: CASNLQGSEQYF.

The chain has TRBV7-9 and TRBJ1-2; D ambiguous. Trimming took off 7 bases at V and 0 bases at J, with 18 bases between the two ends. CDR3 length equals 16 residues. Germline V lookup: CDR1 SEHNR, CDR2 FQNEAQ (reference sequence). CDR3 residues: CASNPNLGGPNYGYTF. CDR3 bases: TGTGCCAGCAACCCTAACCTTGGAGGGCCTAACTATGGCTACACCTTC. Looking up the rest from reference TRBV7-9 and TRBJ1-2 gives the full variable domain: DTGVSQNPRHKITKRGQNVTFRCDPISEHNRLYWYRQTLGQGPEFLTYFQNEAQLEKSRLLSDRFSAERPKGSFSTLEIQRTEQGDSAMYLCASNPNLGGPNYGYTFGSGTRLTVV.

DNA of the CDR3: TGTGCCAGCAGCCCAGAAGCGGGGGGACTTTACAATGAGCAGTTCTTC. Amino acids: CASSPEAGGLYNEQFF. This chain joins TRBV7-6 and TRBJ2-1, with 9 bases identical to TRBD2. This CDR3 has 16 amino acids. Germline trimming cut 5 bases from V and 4 bases from J; bases unmatched to any gene: 9. The germline V gene encodes CDR1 SGHVS and CDR2 FNYEAQ.

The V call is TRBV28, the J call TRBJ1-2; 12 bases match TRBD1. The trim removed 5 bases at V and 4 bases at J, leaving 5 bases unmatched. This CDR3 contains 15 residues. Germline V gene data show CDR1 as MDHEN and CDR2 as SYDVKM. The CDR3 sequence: CASSRDRGRGYGYTF. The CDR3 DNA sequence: TGTGCCAGCAGTAGGGACAGGGGGCGCGGCTATGGCTACACCTTC.

This chain's CDR3 is CASSPSRRRYEQYF. The CDR3 region has the DNA TGTGCCAGTAGCCCTAGCCGGAGAAGGTACGAGCAGTACTTC. The rearrangement uses TRBV19 and TRBJ2-7; D is perhaps TRBD2 (5 bases). The CDR3 has 14 amino acids. Germline lookup yields CDR1 LNHDA and CDR2 SQIVND (reference sequence). Trimming cost V 6 bases and J 4 bases, with 16 bases left between them.

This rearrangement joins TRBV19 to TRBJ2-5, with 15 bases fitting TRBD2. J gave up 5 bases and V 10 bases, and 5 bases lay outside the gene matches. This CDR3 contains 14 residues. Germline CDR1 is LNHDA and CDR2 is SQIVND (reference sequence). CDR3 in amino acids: CATGLAGGPETQYF. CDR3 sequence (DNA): TGTGCCACCGGACTAGCGGGGGGGCCGGAGACCCAGTACTTC.

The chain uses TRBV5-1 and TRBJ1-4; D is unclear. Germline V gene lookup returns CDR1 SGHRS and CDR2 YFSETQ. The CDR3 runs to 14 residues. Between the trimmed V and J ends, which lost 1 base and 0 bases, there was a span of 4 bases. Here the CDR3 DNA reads TGCGCCAGCAGCTTGACCTCAACTAATGAAAAACTGTTTTTT. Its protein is CASSLTSTNEKLFF.

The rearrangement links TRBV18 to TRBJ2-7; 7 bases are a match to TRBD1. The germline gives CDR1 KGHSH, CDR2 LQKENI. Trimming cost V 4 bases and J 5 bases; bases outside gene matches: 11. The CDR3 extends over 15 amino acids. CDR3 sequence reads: CASSLTGTVSHEQYF. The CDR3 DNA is TGTGCCAGCTCACTTACCGGGACAGTTAGCCACGAGCAGTACTTC. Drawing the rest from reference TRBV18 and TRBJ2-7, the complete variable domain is NAGVMQNPRHLVRRRGQEARLRCSPMKGHSHVYWYRQLPEEGLKFMVYLQKENIIDESGMPKERFSAEFPKEGPSILRIQQVVRGDSAAYFCASSLTGTVSHEQYFGPGTRLTVT.